This TCR beta chain was identified during a study of T cells in women clearing cervical HPV infection. Findings and limits, study-wide: TRBV6-7 relative abundance averaged roughly 0.1% in cases and around 0.17% in controls.

About this clone: The antigen remains undetermined. The observed sequence ends 3 residues before the CDR3 terminus, with the missing tail filled in from the germline J gene.

All participants had a single incident cervical HPV16 infection, and prevalent HPV16 infections were excluded. The method was immunoSEQ multiplex PCR; TCRdb's version includes in-frame clones alone and lacks a portion of them. The repertoire shows about 39,000 clones; the top ten hold around 6%. This CDR3 is built from 13 residues. The germline CDR1 and CDR2 sequences are SEHNR and FQNEAQ (reference sequence). The V gene lost 3 bases and the J gene lost 5 bases, with 11 bases spanning the gap. The chain employs TRBV7-9 and TRBJ2-7; D remains unclear. This receptor was taken from a woman between 18 and 70 years old with a cervical HPV16 infection that either progressed to CIN3+ or cleared (not recorded which). Sequencing used blood buffy coat. Incomplete CDR3 DNA: TGTGCCAGCAGCTTCGGTGGAAGCGACGAG. Amino acid sequence: CASSFGGSDE. The full CDR3 sequence reads CASSFGGSDEQYF.